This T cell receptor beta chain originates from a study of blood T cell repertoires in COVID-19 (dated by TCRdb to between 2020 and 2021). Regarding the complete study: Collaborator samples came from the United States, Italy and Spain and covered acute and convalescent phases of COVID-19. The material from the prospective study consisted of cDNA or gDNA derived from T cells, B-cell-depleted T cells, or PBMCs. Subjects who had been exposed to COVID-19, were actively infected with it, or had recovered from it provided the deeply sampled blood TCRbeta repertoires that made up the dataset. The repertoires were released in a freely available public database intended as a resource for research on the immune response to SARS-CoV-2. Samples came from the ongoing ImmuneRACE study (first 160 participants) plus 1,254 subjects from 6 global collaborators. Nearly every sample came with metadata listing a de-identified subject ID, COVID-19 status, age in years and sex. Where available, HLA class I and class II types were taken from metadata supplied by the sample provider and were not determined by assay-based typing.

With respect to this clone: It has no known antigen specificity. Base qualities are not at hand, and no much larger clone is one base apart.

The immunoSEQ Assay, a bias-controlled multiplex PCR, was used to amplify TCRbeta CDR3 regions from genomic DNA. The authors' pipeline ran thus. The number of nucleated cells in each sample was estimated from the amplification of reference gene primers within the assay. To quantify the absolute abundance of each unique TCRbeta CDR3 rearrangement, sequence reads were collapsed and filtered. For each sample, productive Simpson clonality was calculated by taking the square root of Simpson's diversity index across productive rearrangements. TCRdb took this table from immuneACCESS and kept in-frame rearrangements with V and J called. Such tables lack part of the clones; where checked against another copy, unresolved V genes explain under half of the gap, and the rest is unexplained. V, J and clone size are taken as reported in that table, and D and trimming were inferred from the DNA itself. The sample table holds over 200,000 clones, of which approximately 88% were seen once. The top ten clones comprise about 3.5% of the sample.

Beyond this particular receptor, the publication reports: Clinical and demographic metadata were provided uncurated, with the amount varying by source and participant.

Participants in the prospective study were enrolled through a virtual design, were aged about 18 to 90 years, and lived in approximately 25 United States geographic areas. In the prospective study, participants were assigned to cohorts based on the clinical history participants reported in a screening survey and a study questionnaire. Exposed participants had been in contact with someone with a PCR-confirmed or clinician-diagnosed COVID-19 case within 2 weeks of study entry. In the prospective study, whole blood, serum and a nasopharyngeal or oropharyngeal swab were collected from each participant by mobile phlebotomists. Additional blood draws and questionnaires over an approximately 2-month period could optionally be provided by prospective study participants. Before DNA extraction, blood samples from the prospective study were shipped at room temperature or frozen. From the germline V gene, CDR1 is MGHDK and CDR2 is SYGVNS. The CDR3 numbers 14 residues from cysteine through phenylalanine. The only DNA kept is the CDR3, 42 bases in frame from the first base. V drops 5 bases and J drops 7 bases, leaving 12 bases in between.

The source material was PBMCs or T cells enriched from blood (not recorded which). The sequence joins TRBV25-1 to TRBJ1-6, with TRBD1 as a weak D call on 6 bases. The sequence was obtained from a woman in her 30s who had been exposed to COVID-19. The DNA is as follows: TGTGCCAGCAGTCACAGGGCTTGGAATTCACCCCTCCACTTT. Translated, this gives CASSHRAWNSPLHF.